The next 25 T cell receptor beta chains were all read from a single sample in a study of neoadjuvant nivolumab and ipilimumab in lung cancer. Using immunoSEQ multiplex PCR, the repertoire was profiled, and TCRdb retains in-frame clones only, with some absent. This sample has over 7,000 clones; approximately 80% occur once, and the top ten carry around 8%. The sequencing here drew on tumor tissue, taken after neoadjuvant nivolumab, alone or with ipilimumab, at or shortly before surgery. Source of these receptors: an adult with non-small cell lung cancer.

The rearrangement uses TRBV5-5 and TRBJ2-4, with D perhaps TRBD2 (6 bases). The CDR3 sequence is 16 residues long. Trimming took 1 base from V and 0 from J, leaving 11 bases between them. CDR1 is SGHKS, CDR2 YYEKEE, per germline (reference sequence). The CDR3 here is CASSLRGGVAKNIQYF. CDR3 DNA: TGTGCCAGCAGCTTGAGGGGAGGCGTAGCCAAAAACATTCAGTACTTC.

The V gene is TRBV5-1, the J gene TRBJ2-2; D call uncertain. The CDR3 sequence is 14 residues long. Trimming removed 0 bases at V and 5 bases at J, with 8 bases between. Per the germline V gene, CDR1 is SGHRS and CDR2 is YFSETQ. The CDR3 loop reads CASSLDSLTGELFF. CDR3 in DNA: TGCGCCAGCAGCTTGGACAGCTTAACCGGGGAGCTGTTTTTT.

The V call is TRBV7-8, the J call TRBJ2-7; TRBD2 agrees at 9 bases. CDR1 is SGHVS and CDR2 is FQNEAQ in the germline V gene. V dropped 5 bases and J dropped 7; count of bases not matched to a gene: 12. This CDR3 has 15 residues. CDR3: CASSQGGFLAGEQYF. In nucleotides, the CDR3 is TGTGCCAGCAGCCAGGGGGGCTTCCTAGCGGGGGAGCAGTACTTC.

This clone was detected only a few times. The chain recombines TRBV7-6 with TRBJ2-7; D unresolved. The CDR3 sequence is 13 residues long. Germline CDR1 is SGHVS and CDR2 is FNYEAQ. Between the trimmed V and J ends, which lost 2 bases and 5 bases, there was a span of 10 bases. Here the CDR3 DNA reads TGTGCCAGCAGCTTACGGGTTGCGGACGAGCAGTACTTC. Protein: CASSLRVADEQYF.

The chain has TRBV5-1 and TRBJ2-2; the match to TRBD2 covers 8 bases. The CDR3 covers 15 residues. The junction had 6 bases not matched to a gene; V was cut back by 4 bases and J by 4 bases. CDR1 is SGHRS, CDR2 YFSETQ, per germline. The CDR3 reads CASSSGSQPTGELFF. The CDR3, as DNA: TGCGCCAGCAGCAGCGGGAGCCAACCCACCGGGGAGCTGTTTTTT.

The V call is TRBV5-8, the J call TRBJ2-1, with TRBD2 matching 9 bases. Germline V lookup: CDR1 SGHTS, CDR2 YDEGEE. The CDR3 spans 15 residues. With V trimmed by 3 bases and J by 5 bases, 6 bases remained unmatched. The DNA for the CDR3 is TGTGCCAGCAGCTCCCGACTAGCGGACGACAATGAGCAGTTCTTC. This codes for CASSSRLADDNEQFF.

This chain's CDR3 is CASSLSTGLETQYF. The CDR3 region has the DNA TGTGCCAGCAGCTTAAGTACGGGGTTGGAGACCCAGTACTTC. This chain connects TRBV7-3 to TRBJ2-5, with D possibly matching TRBD2 (5 bases). Trimming stripped 1 base from V and 5 bases from J, with 11 bases between. The CDR3 length is 14 residues. Germline V gives CDR1 SGHTA, CDR2 FQGTGA.

The rearrangement uses TRBV5-1 and TRBJ1-1; no firm D call. Trimming stripped 0 bases from V and 7 bases from J, with 10 bases between. The CDR3 covers 13 residues. The germline CDR1 and CDR2 sequences are SGHRS and YFSETQ. CDR3 in amino acids: CASSLDLVGEAFF. Written as DNA, the CDR3 is TGCGCCAGCAGCTTGGACTTGGTCGGTGAAGCTTTCTTT.

V is TRBV30 and J is TRBJ2-1; 12 bases match TRBD1. Trimming removed 0 bases from V and 8 bases from J; junction bases left unmatched: 8. Germline assignment: CDR1 GTSNPN and CDR2 SVGIG (reference sequence). This CDR3 is built from 16 residues. The CDR3 reads CAWSVPGTGGAYEQFF. DNA for the CDR3: TGTGCCTGGAGTGTTCCGGGGACAGGGGGCGCCTATGAGCAGTTCTTC.

A remark on this clone: Likely a read error: the CDR3 ends without its conserved phenylalanine or tryptophan. The DNA is omitted, as the CDR3 cannot be located on it reliably, and the CDR3 follows TCRdb's listing. This sequence joins TRBV6-1 and TRBJ1-1. The CDR3 has 13 amino acids, counting both end residues. The germline V gene has CDR1 MNHNS and CDR2 SASEGT. CDR3 loop: CASSSHPLNIRGV.

The rearrangement joins TRBV7-3 to TRBJ2-7; TRBD1 matches at 10 bases. Per germline, CDR1 SGHTA and CDR2 FQGTGA. The CDR3 length is 14 residues. After removal of 1 base from V and 5 bases from J, the junction contained 2 bases not matched to a gene. CDR3 sequence reads: CASSLIGTGDEQYF. The DNA for the CDR3 is TGTGCCAGCAGCTTAATAGGGACAGGGGACGAGCAGTACTTC.

The chain uses TRBV7-9 and TRBJ1-1; D not certain. Germline V lookup: CDR1 SEHNR, CDR2 FQNEAQ (reference sequence). This CDR3 is built from 14 residues. V lost 0 bases and J lost 2, with 7 bases in between. The CDR3, as DNA: TGTGCCAGCAGCTTAGCCCTAGCTAACACTGAAGCTTTCTTT. Its translation: CASSLALANTEAFF.

The CDR3 spells CAIKGEHISGNTIYF. In DNA, the CDR3 is TGTGCCATCAAGGGGGAACATATTTCTGGAAACACCATATATTTT. The rearrangement joins TRBV10-3 to TRBJ1-3, with D possibly TRBD1 on 6 matching bases. Germline values: CDR1 ENHRY, CDR2 SYGVKD. V lost 7 bases, J lost 1 base, and 14 bases lay in between. The CDR3 sequence is 15 residues long.

This chain links TRBV18 with TRBJ1-2; no clear D. CDR1 is KGHSH and CDR2 is LQKENI in the germline V gene. The CDR3 length is 13 residues. The V end lost 3 bases, the J end lost 2 bases, and 7 bases lay between the germline ends. The CDR3 nucleotides read TGTGCCAGCTCACCTGACGGGAACTATGGCTACACCTTC. Translation: CASSPDGNYGYTF.

The chain uses TRBV4-1 and TRBJ1-6; D not certain. V was pared by 0 bases and J by 0 bases, with 6 bases between. Germline values: CDR1 MGHRA, CDR2 YSYEKL. CDR3 length: 16 residues. Here the CDR3 DNA reads TGCGCCAGCAGCCAAGATATAAGCTCCTATAATTCACCCCTCCACTTT. Translation gives CASSQDISSYNSPLHF.

The rearrangement joins TRBV30 to TRBJ1-2, with D possibly TRBD1 on 5 matching bases. V gave up 5 bases and J gave up 6 bases, with 22 bases separating them. Germline V gene sequence: CDR1 GTSNPN, CDR2 SVGIG (reference sequence). The CDR3 length is 15 residues. The CDR3 protein is CAWLLWGSIGDGYTF. The CDR3 DNA follows: TGTGCCTGGCTGCTATGGGGCAGTATTGGGGATGGCTACACCTTC.

The rearrangement links TRBV10-3 to TRBJ2-3; TRBD2 aligns across 9 bases. Trimming took 4 bases from V and 2 from J; bases not matched to a gene: 4. This CDR3 comprises 15 residues. CDR1 is ENHRY and CDR2 is SYGVKD in the germline V gene. The CDR3 DNA is TGTGCCATCAGTGTTCTAGCGGGGACCACAGATACGCAGTATTTT. It encodes CAISVLAGTTDTQYF.

This chain uses TRBV12-5 with TRBJ1-5; D unclear. V lost 7 bases and J 7 bases, leaving 14 bases between the germline ends. The length of the CDR3 is 13 residues. Germline V gives CDR1 LGHNT, CDR2 FRNRAP. Written as DNA, the CDR3 is TGTGCTAGTGCCCCGATGATGGAACAGCCCCAGCATTTT. Translating gives CASAPMMEQPQHF.

The V call is TRBV6-1, the J call TRBJ1-2; no firm D call. Germline CDR1 and CDR2: MNHNS and SASEGT. The CDR3 loop spans 14 amino acids. V dropped 7 bases and J dropped 4 bases, with 16 bases sitting between them. CDR3 coding DNA: TGTGCCAGCATTTGGAGTGCGGGGATCTATGGCTACACCTTC. This translates into CASIWSAGIYGYTF.

J is TRBJ1-2 and V is TRBV5-6; D may be TRBD1 (6 bases). V shed 4 bases and J shed 7 bases, with 11 bases lying between them. CDR3 length: 12 residues. CDR1 is SGHDT, CDR2 YYEEEE, per germline. Written as DNA, the CDR3 is TGTGCCAGCAGCCATGGGGGCCCTGGCTACACCTTC. Protein: CASSHGGPGYTF.

The chain uses TRBV5-1 and TRBJ1-4, with TRBD1 matching 7 bases. Germline V gene data show CDR1 as SGHRS and CDR2 as YFSETQ. Trimming cost V 3 bases and J 8 bases; bases outside gene matches: 7. The CDR3 consists of 14 residues. The CDR3 reads CASSSDRSGEKLFF. CDR3 in DNA: TGCGCCAGCAGCTCGGACAGGTCCGGGGAAAAACTGTTTTTT.

The chain joins TRBV9 to TRBJ2-1; 7 nucleotides align to TRBD1. After removal of 7 bases from V and 8 bases from J, the junction contained 9 bases not matched to a gene. Germline V gene lookup returns CDR1 SGDLS and CDR2 YYNGEE. The CDR3 runs to 13 residues. The chain's CDR3 is CASARAQGDEQFF. The CDR3 DNA reads TGTGCCAGCGCCCGGGCTCAGGGGGATGAGCAGTTCTTC.

CDR3 residues: CASRPIQAETQYF. CDR3 nucleotide sequence: TGTGCCAGCAGACCGATACAGGCAGAGACCCAGTACTTC. V usage is TRBV5-4 and J usage is TRBJ2-5, with a possible D match to TRBD1 (5 bases). The CDR3 loop spans 13 amino acids. Trimming pared 5 bases from V and 4 bases from J, leaving 12 bases between. Per the germline V gene, CDR1 is SGHNT and CDR2 is YYREEE (reference sequence).

This rearrangement joins TRBV2 to TRBJ2-7, with D unresolved. V gave up 7 bases and J gave up 0 bases, with 4 bases separating them. CDR3 size: 11 residues. In germline, CDR1 is SNHLY, CDR2 FYNNEI. The CDR3 nucleotides read TGTGCCAGCAAGGTCTCCTACGAGCAGTACTTC. It translates to CASKVSYEQYF.

This clone has only one observation. The genes are TRBV27 and TRBJ1-5, with D unresolved. Germline V gene data show CDR1 as MNHEY and CDR2 as SMNVEV (reference sequence). Deletions cut 7 bases from V and 3 bases from J, with 7 bases between. This CDR3 is 12 amino acids long. The CDR3 DNA reads as TGTGCCAGCACGACCCACAATCAGCCCCAGCATTTT. This translates into CASTTHNQPQHF.